This T cell receptor beta chain was obtained from a study of T cell repertoires in cytomegalovirus infection. The overall study: CMV epitopes that were recently identified and HLA-C-restricted were used alongside well-studied HLA-B-restricted ones. Public TCR beta signatures were indicative of both CMV infection and a matching HLA type.

Study conclusions and caveats: Carriers of CMV and the relevant HLA type were discriminated by public TCR beta frequency. Ex vivo responses were dominated by HLA-C-restricted CMV-specific TCR beta clonotypes.

From germline, CDR1 is SGHKS and CDR2 YYEKEE (reference sequence). V was cut by 7 bases and J by 4 bases, with 14 bases left in between. This CDR3 is built from 13 residues. TCRdb reprocessed the reads with MiXCR, giving one entry per CDR3 protein. This table has around 540,000 distinct CDR3 sequences, about 33% appearing once. Remarks on this clonotype: What it recognizes is unknown.

The specimen was cultured PBMCs, collected from culture after CMV antigen stimulation. This chain connects TRBV5-5 to TRBJ1-2; D remains unclear. The TCR was taken from a human donor in good health (CMV status not recorded). Some clones in this sample may be carry-over from other donors' samples. The CDR3 sequence is CASGPYGGYGYTF. The CDR3 DNA sequence: TGTGCCAGCGGTCCCTACGGTGGCTATGGCTACACCTTC. Variable domain in full (rest from reference TRBV5-5 and TRBJ1-2): DAGVTQSPTHLIKTRGQQVTLRCSPISGHKSVSWYQQVLGQGPQFIFQYYEKEERGRGNFPDRFSARQFPNYSSELNVNALLLGDSALYLCASGPYGGYGYTFGSGTRLTVV.